A selection of T cell receptor beta chains follows, all from one sample in a study of response to subunit inactivated influenza vaccine. One entry per CDR3 protein, called by TCRdb with MiXCR from the RT-PCR reads. The sample lists hundreds of thousands of distinct CDR3 sequences; about a sixth were seen once. Sequenced material: PBMCs from blood, taken about 12 days after vaccination. The receptors shown here come from a man aged 50-60 years who received an inactivated influenza vaccine. The conserved cysteine and the conserved F or W are not part of the CDR3 here.

v_call	j_call	cdr3_aa
TRBV18	TRBJ2-3	ASSPYRQGTDTQY
TRBV11-2	TRBJ2-1	ASSSYYRDSRSSYNEQF
TRBV20-1	TRBJ2-1	SARMTTYNEQF
TRBV20-1	TRBJ2-7	SANPPGQTYEQY
TRBV6-4	TRBJ2-3	ASSDWVSDTQY
TRBV2	TRBJ2-5	ASCGPVQPLRPNQETQY
TRBV7-2	TRBJ2-5	ASSPQFGLTETQY
TRBV9	TRBJ2-5	ASSSDVGLGETQY
TRBV29-1	TRBJ2-5	SVEPGTETQY
TRBV7-2	TRBJ2-1	ASSLSQGAYNEQF
TRBV20-1	TRBJ2-1	SAASVWRVSHNEQF
TRBV7-2	TRBJ2-3	ASSLMKKRGTDTQY
TRBV5-1	TRBJ2-5	ASSLEGARETQY
TRBV20-1	TRBJ2-7	SARSRDRAYEQY
TRBV29-1	TRBJ2-6	SVDAKGRTGANVLT
TRBV10-3	TRBJ1-2	AISEWGGYGYT
TRBV5-1	TRBJ1-2	ASSLALGASNLTNYGYT
TRBV28	TRBJ2-2	ATPGANTGELF
TRBV4-3	TRBJ2-7	ASSQDTGQGRNEQY
TRBV10-2	TRBJ2-3	ASSDRGRDLHTQY